Here is one TCR beta chain with its context. The antigen remains undetermined. This CDR3 contains 17 residues. Germline-derived CDR1 and CDR2 are SGDLS and YYNGEE. Trimming at V came to 3 bases and at J to 2 bases, leaving 12 bases not matched to a gene. The record originates from a study of T cells in pancreatic ductal adenocarcinoma. Sequencing used immunoSEQ multiplex PCR; TCRdb keeps in-frame clones, though not all of them. The sample includes around 2,500 clones, about four fifths of them seen just once. Surgery without prior neoadjuvant therapy was the treatment of the selected pancreatic ductal adenocarcinoma patients. Whole-study findings and limits: Tumor samples had fewer productive templates and about 8-fold fewer unique clonotypes than blood. No significant tumor-blood clonality difference; means were about 0.12 and 0.07.

The genes are TRBV9 and TRBJ2-3, with 7 bases aligning to TRBD1. This TCR was recovered from a human donor with pancreatic ductal adenocarcinoma. Sequences were obtained from pancreatic tumor tissue. CDR3 sequence (DNA): TGTGCCAGCAGCGGGGGTCCACGGACAGGACACACAGATACGCAGTATTTT. Translated, it gives CASSGGPRTGHTDTQYF.